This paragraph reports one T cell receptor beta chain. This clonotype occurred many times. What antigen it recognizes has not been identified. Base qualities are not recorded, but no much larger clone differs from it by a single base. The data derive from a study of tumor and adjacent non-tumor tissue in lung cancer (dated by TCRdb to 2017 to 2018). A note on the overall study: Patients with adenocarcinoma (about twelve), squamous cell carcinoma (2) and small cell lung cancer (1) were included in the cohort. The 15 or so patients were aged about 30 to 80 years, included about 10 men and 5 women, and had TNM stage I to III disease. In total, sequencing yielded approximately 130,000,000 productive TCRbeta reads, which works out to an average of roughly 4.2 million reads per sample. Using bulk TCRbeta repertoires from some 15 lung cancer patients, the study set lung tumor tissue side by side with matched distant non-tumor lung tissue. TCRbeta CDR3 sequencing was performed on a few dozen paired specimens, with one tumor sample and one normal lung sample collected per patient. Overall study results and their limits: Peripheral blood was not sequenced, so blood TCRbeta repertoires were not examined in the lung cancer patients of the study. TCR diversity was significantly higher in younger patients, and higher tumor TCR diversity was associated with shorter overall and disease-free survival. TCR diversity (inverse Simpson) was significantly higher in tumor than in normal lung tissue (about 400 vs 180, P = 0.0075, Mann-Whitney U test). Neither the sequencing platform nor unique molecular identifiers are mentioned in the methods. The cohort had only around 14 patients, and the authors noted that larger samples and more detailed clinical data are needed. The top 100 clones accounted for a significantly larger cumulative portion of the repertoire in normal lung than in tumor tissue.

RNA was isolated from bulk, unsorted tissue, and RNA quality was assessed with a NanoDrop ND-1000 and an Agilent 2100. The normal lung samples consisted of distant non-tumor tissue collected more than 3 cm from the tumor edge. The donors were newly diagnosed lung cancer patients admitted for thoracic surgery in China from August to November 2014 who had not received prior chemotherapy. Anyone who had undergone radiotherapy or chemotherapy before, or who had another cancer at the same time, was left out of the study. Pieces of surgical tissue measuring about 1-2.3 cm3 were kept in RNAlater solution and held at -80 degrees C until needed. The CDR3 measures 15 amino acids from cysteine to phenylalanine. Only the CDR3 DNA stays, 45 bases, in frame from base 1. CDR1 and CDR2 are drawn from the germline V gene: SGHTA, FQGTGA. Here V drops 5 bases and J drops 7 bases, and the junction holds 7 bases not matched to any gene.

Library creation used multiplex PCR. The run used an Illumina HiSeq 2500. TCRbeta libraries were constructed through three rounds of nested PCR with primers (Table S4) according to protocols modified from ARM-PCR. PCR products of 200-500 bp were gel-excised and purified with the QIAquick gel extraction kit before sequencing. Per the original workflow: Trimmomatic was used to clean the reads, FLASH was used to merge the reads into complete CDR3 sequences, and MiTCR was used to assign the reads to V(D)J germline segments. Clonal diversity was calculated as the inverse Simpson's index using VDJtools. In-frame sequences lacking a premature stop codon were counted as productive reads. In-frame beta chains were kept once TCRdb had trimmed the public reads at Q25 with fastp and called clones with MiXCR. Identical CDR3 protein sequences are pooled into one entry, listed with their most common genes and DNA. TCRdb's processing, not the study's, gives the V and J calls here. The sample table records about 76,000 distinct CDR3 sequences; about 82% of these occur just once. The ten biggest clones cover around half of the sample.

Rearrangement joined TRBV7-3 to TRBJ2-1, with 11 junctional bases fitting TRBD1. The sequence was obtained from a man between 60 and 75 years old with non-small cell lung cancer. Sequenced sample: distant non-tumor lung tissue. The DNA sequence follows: TGTGCCAGCAGCAATCCGGGACAGGGGGGGAATGAGCAGTTCTTC. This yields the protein CASSNPGQGGNEQFF.